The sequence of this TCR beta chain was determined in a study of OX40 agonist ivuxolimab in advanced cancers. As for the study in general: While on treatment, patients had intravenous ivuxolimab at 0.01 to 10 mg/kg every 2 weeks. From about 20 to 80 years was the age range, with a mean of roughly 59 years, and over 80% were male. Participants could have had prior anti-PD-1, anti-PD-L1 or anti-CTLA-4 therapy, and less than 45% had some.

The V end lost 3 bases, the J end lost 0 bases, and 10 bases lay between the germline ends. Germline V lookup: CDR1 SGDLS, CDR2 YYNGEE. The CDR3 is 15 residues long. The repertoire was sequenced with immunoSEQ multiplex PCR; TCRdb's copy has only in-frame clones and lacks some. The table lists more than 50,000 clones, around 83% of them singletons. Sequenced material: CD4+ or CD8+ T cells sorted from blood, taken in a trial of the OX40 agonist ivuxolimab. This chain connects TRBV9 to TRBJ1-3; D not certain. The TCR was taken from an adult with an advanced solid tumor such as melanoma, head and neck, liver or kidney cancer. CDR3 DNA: TGTGCCAGCAGCGACGCCAGGACCTCTGGAAACACCATATATTTT. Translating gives CASSDARTSGNTIYF. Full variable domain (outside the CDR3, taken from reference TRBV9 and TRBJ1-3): DSGVTQTPKHLITATGQRVTLRCSPRSGDLSVYWYQQSLDQGLQFLIQYYNGEERAKGNILERFSAQQFPDLHSELNLSSLELGDSALYFCASSDARTSGNTIYFGEGSWLTVV.